These 25 T cell receptor beta chains came from one sample sequenced in a study of T-cell reconstitution after alpha-beta-depleted transplantation in children. TCRbeta library preparation incorporated unique molecular identifiers. TCRdb recomputed calls from the PCR reads with MiXCR, one row per CDR3 protein. The sample has a few hundred thousand distinct CDR3 sequences, 25% to 30% seen once. The material sequenced was PBMCs, taken before TCRalphabeta/CD19-depleted stem cell transplant. These receptors were collected from a boy younger than two with Wiskott-Aldrich syndrome, due to receive a stem cell transplant.

This clonotype was seen more than once but under ten times. The chain uses TRBV3-1 and TRBJ1-5; unclear D gene. Germline CDR1 is LGHDT and CDR2 is YNNKEL (reference sequence). The CDR3 length is 13 residues. Trimming cost V 0 bases and J 7 bases, with 7 bases left between them. The CDR3: CASSQEGRQPQHF. CDR3 bases: TGTGCCAGCAGCCAAGAAGGGCGGCAGCCCCAGCATTTT.

The chain carries TRBV5-1 and TRBJ1-5; 11 bases fit TRBD1. The CDR3 runs to 15 residues. Looked up from germline, CDR1 is SGHRS and CDR2 is YFSETQ. V was pared by 2 bases and J by 8 bases, with 6 bases of the junction left unmatched. CDR3 coding DNA: TGCGCCAGCAGCTTTGATGGGACAGGGGGGGAGCCCCAGCATTTT. It specifies CASSFDGTGGEPQHF.

This clonotype was seen more than once but under ten times. V is TRBV14 and J is TRBJ2-3, with a possible D match to TRBD1 (6 bases). Germline lookup yields CDR1 SGHDN and CDR2 FVKESK. Trimming shortened V by 4 bases and J by 6 bases, and 17 bases separated the two germline ends. The CDR3 is 15 amino acids. CDR3 protein: CASSRIRGSLDTQYF. CDR3 in DNA: TGTGCCAGCAGCCGAATAAGGGGGAGTTTGGATACGCAGTATTTT.

This chain links TRBV10-3 with TRBJ2-1, with D possibly matching TRBD2 (5 bases). The CDR3 totals 12 residues. Between the trimmed V and J ends, which lost 6 bases and 3 bases, there was a span of 6 bases. Per the germline V gene, CDR1 is ENHRY and CDR2 is SYGVKD. The CDR3 nucleotides are TGTGCCATCAGCGGGAACTACAATGAGCAGTTCTTC. This sequence encodes CAISGNYNEQFF.

The chain employs TRBV20-1 and TRBJ2-7; 8 nucleotides match TRBD1. Unmatched junction bases numbered 9, after V lost 5 bases and J lost 6 bases. The germline V gene encodes CDR1 DFQATT and CDR2 SNEGSKA (reference sequence). The CDR3 contains 13 residues. The CDR3 region is CSAERQGISEQYF. In DNA, the CDR3 is TGCAGTGCTGAGCGACAGGGGATCAGCGAGCAGTACTTC.

The genes are TRBV5-1 and TRBJ2-3; 9 bases line up with TRBD2. Trimming at V came to 1 base and at J to 2 bases, leaving 5 bases not matched to a gene. From germline, CDR1 is SGHRS and CDR2 YFSETQ. This CDR3 spans 16 amino acids. This CDR3 is CASSLPSGANTDTQYF. Here the CDR3 DNA reads TGCGCCAGCAGCTTGCCTAGCGGGGCTAACACAGATACGCAGTATTTT.

The rearrangement links TRBV15 to TRBJ2-1, with D perhaps TRBD1 or TRBD2 (6 bases each). Germline V gives CDR1 LNHNV, CDR2 YYDKDF (reference sequence). Trimming took 0 bases from V and 4 from J, leaving 25 bases between them. This CDR3 contains 20 residues. CDR3 bases: TGTGCCACCAGCAGAGATCCCGGGGGCTCCAATCCAGCGGGTTACAATGAGCAGTTCTTC. This translates into CATSRDPGGSNPAGYNEQFF.

The chain links TRBV20-1 to TRBJ2-1; 10 bases fit TRBD2. Germline CDR1 and CDR2: DFQATT and SNEGSKA (reference sequence). This CDR3 contains 14 residues. With V trimmed by 0 bases and J by 6 bases, 2 bases remained unmatched. CDR3 in amino acids: CSARESGRGNEQFF. Here the CDR3 DNA reads TGCAGTGCTAGAGAAAGCGGGAGGGGCAATGAGCAGTTCTTC.

The genes are TRBV5-5 and TRBJ1-2; D unclear. V was shortened by 1 base and J by 4 bases, with 14 bases between the two germline ends. The CDR3 covers 15 residues. Germline V lookup: CDR1 SGHKS, CDR2 YYEKEE (reference sequence). CDR3 region: CASSLSFHQVYGYTF. The CDR3 nucleotides are TGTGCCAGCAGCTTGAGTTTTCATCAGGTCTATGGCTACACCTTC.

The V gene is TRBV29-1, the J gene TRBJ2-1; D ambiguous. Between the trimmed V and J ends, which lost 7 bases and 9 bases, there was a span of 10 bases. CDR1 and CDR2 (germline): SQVTM, ANQGSEA. The CDR3 loop spans 10 amino acids. Here the CDR3 DNA reads TGCAGCGCCGCTGTGGGTGAGCAGTTCTTC. This gives the protein CSAAVGEQFF.

The chain has TRBV28 and TRBJ2-7, with D tentatively TRBD2 (6 bases). CDR1 and CDR2 from the germline V gene are MDHEN and SYDVKM. V was cut by 2 bases and J by 5 bases, with 22 bases left in between. The CDR3 is 17 residues long. The CDR3 loop reads CASSLPSSTSSRDEQYF. The DNA of the CDR3 is TGTGCCAGCAGTTTACCTTCCTCGACTAGTTCCCGAGACGAGCAGTACTTC.

The chain is built from TRBV6-1 and TRBJ2-7, with TRBD2 matching 11 bases. With V trimmed by 6 bases and J by 1 base, 5 bases remained unmatched. Germline V gene data show CDR1 as MNHNS and CDR2 as SASEGT. This CDR3 comprises 15 residues. CDR3 residues: CASSHTSGSSYEQYF. CDR3 nucleotides: TGTGCCAGCAGCCATACTAGCGGGAGTTCCTACGAGCAGTACTTC.

The chain couples TRBV28 to TRBJ2-7, with a weak D call TRBD2 (5 bases). CDR3 size: 15 residues. V lost 2 bases and J lost 2, with 13 bases in between. The germline CDR1 and CDR2 sequences are MDHEN and SYDVKM. CDR3 protein: CASSLGSSDPYEQYF. The CDR3 DNA reads TGTGCCAGCAGTTTAGGCAGTAGCGACCCCTACGAGCAGTACTTC.

The genes are TRBV5-1 and TRBJ1-2; D unclear. CDR3 length: 12 amino acids. Germline CDR1 SGHRS, CDR2 YFSETQ. V lost 3 bases and J 9 bases, leaving 12 bases between the germline ends. The chain's CDR3 is CASSWGAGSYTF. In DNA form, the CDR3 reads TGCGCCAGCAGCTGGGGTGCAGGTAGCTACACCTTC. The entire variable domain, with the rest obtained from reference TRBV5-1 and TRBJ1-2, is as follows: KAGVTQTPRYLIKTRGQQVTLSCSPISGHRSVSWYQQTPGQGLQFLFEYFSETQRNKGNFPGRFSGRQFSNSRSEMNVSTLELGDSALYLCASSWGAGSYTFGSGTRLTVV.

V usage is TRBV6-5 and J usage is TRBJ2-7; TRBD2 matches 14 bases. The V and J ends lost 2 bases and 5 bases, in that order; junction bases with no gene match: 5. Germline values: CDR1 MNHEY, CDR2 SVGAGI. This CDR3 is 16 amino acids long. CDR3 coding DNA: TGTGCCAGCAGTTACGGCCTGGGACTAGCGGGAGACGAGCAGTACTTC. It translates to CASSYGLGLAGDEQYF.

The table lists this clonotype with a count of one. The chain uses TRBV5-1 and TRBJ2-3; 8 bases are shared with TRBD2. Trimming took 4 bases from V and 4 from J; bases not matched to a gene: 5. Germline loops: CDR1 SGHRS, CDR2 YFSETQ. The CDR3 consists of 14 residues. The CDR3 reads CASSEGLVADTQYF. The CDR3 DNA reads TGCGCCAGCAGCGAGGGACTAGTAGCAGATACGCAGTATTTT.

V is TRBV20-1 and J is TRBJ2-1, with D unresolved. Deletions cut 8 bases from V and 5 bases from J, with 7 bases between. CDR1 is DFQATT, CDR2 SNEGSKA, per germline (reference sequence). This CDR3 comprises 10 residues. The CDR3, as DNA: TGCAGTATCACCCACAATGAGCAGTTCTTC. Protein product: CSITHNEQFF.

This chain joins TRBV20-1 and TRBJ1-3; 9 nucleotides match TRBD1. V dropped 1 base and J dropped 6; count of bases not matched to a gene: 1. Germline V gene lookup returns CDR1 DFQATT and CDR2 SNEGSKA (reference sequence). The CDR3 covers 13 residues. The DNA of the CDR3 is TGCAGTGCTAGAGGGACAGGGGTAAACACCATATATTTT. It specifies CSARGTGVNTIYF.

This chain connects TRBV5-1 to TRBJ2-5; 9 bases are a match to TRBD2. The germline gives CDR1 SGHRS, CDR2 YFSETQ. The CDR3 runs to 14 residues. The ends lost 1 base at V and 3 bases at J; junction bases unmatched: 1. The CDR3 loop reads CASSLIAGEETQYF. In DNA, the CDR3 is TGCGCCAGCAGCTTGATAGCGGGGGAAGAGACCCAGTACTTC.

The chain joins TRBV28 to TRBJ2-7, with D possibly matching TRBD2 (6 bases). This CDR3 spans 14 amino acids. Trimming removed 6 bases from V and 0 bases from J, with 12 bases in between. Per the germline V gene, CDR1 is MDHEN and CDR2 is SYDVKM. The CDR3 region is CASRSGPSSYEQYF. CDR3 bases: TGTGCCAGCAGGAGCGGGCCTAGCTCCTACGAGCAGTACTTC.

In this sample, this clonotype turned up once. V is TRBV29-1 and J is TRBJ2-5, with 8 bases aligning to TRBD2. V was pared by 6 bases and J by 2 bases, with 8 bases of the junction left unmatched. CDR1 is SQVTM and CDR2 is ANQGSEA in the germline V gene. This CDR3 is 14 amino acids long. The chain's CDR3 is CSVGPGLGQETQYF. CDR3 sequence (DNA): TGCAGCGTGGGACCGGGACTAGGACAAGAGACCCAGTACTTC.

This clonotype showed up just a few times. The rearrangement joins TRBV5-1 to TRBJ2-5, with no clear D. Trimming cost V 4 bases and J 2 bases, with 6 bases left between them. This CDR3 contains 12 residues. The germline gives CDR1 SGHRS, CDR2 YFSETQ. In DNA, the CDR3 is TGCGCCAGCAGCGCGGATCAAGAGACCCAGTACTTC. Protein product: CASSADQETQYF.

This chain connects TRBV5-1 to TRBJ2-1; the match to TRBD2 covers 13 bases. V trimming: 5 bases; J trimming: 0 bases; junction bases outside the gene matches: 8. Germline V gene data show CDR1 as SGHRS and CDR2 as YFSETQ. CDR3 length equals 18 residues. CDR3 bases: TGCGCCAGCAGGCCGGGACTAGCGGGGAGTAGCTCCTACAATGAGCAGTTCTTC. Translating it yields CASRPGLAGSSSYNEQFF.

The table lists this clonotype with a few counts. The chain uses TRBV12-3 or TRBV12-4 and TRBJ2-7; the D gene is possibly TRBD1 (6 bases). The CDR3 extends over 15 amino acids. The germline V and J ends were trimmed by 6 bases and 0 bases, with 15 bases remaining between them. The CDR3 reads CASSPDRIFSYEQYF. The CDR3 DNA follows: TGTGCCAGCAGCCCCGACAGGATTTTCTCCTACGAGCAGTACTTC.

This clonotype was detected only a few times. The chain links TRBV7-6 to TRBJ1-4, with 10 bases fitting TRBD1. With 4 bases clipped from V and 8 bases from J, the junction kept 7 bases outside the gene matches. The CDR3 contains 15 residues. In germline, CDR1 is SGHVS, CDR2 FNYEAQ. The CDR3 sequence is CASSSTGTGAEKLFF. CDR3 bases: TGTGCCAGCAGCTCCACCGGGACAGGGGCAGAAAAACTGTTTTTT.